Below are 20 T cell receptor beta chains sequenced from a single sample in a study of blood T cell repertoires in COVID-19. TCRdb's table, derived via immunoSEQ multiplex PCR, lists solely in-frame clones and lacks some. The sample yields roughly 210,000 clones, roughly 84% seen once. The specimen was PBMCs or T cells enriched from blood (not recorded which). These receptors were obtained from a man aged 30 to 39 in a cohort exposed to, infected with or recovered from COVID-19 (not recorded which).

The gene calls are TRBV28 and TRBJ1-2; a possible D gene is TRBD1 (6 bases). Per germline, CDR1 MDHEN and CDR2 SYDVKM. V was clipped by 3 bases and J by 1 base, with 12 bases between them. This CDR3 has 15 amino acids. The CDR3 sequence is CASSFPGGYNYGYTF. CDR3 bases: TGTGCCAGCAGTTTCCCGGGGGGCTATAACTATGGCTACACCTTC.

The chain carries TRBV13 and TRBJ2-7; D not certain. This CDR3 contains 11 residues. With 5 bases removed from V and 7 bases from J, the gap between germline ends came to 9 bases. The germline gives CDR1 PRHDT, CDR2 FYEKMQ (reference sequence). DNA for the CDR3: TGTGCCAGCAGCACCAACCGGGAGCAGTACTTC. Encoded protein: CASSTNREQYF.

The chain employs TRBV2 and TRBJ2-2; D might be TRBD2 (6 bases). Trimming took 8 bases from V and 0 from J, leaving 10 bases between them. CDR1 SNHLY and CDR2 FYNNEI come from the germline V gene. This CDR3 comprises 14 residues. The CDR3 DNA reads as TGTGCCAGCCGGGAGAATGCGAACACCGGGGAGCTGTTTTTT. Protein product: CASRENANTGELFF.

This clone appeared a single time. This chain links TRBV27 with TRBJ2-2; TRBD2 agrees at 10 bases. The V gene end was trimmed by 5 bases and the J gene end by 1 base; junction bases not matched to a gene: 4. The CDR3 extends over 16 amino acids. Germline-derived CDR1 and CDR2 are MNHEY and SMNVEV (reference sequence). CDR3 region: CASSHASGRNTGELFF. The CDR3 bases are TGTGCCAGCAGTCACGCTAGCGGGAGGAACACCGGGGAGCTGTTTTTT.

V gene TRBV9 combines with J gene TRBJ1-1; D might be TRBD1 (5 bases). V lost 0 bases and J 1 base, leaving 16 bases between the germline ends. The CDR3 length is 17 residues. Looked up from germline, CDR1 is SGDLS and CDR2 is YYNGEE. The CDR3 DNA reads TGTGCCAGCAGCGTAGGGGGCAGGGTGAAAGGGAACACTGAAGCTTTCTTT. Residues: CASSVGGRVKGNTEAFF.

The chain employs TRBV9 and TRBJ2-2; D not certain. V was cut by 1 base and J by 6 bases, with 4 bases left in between. Germline CDR1 SGDLS, CDR2 YYNGEE. The CDR3 runs 12 residues. This CDR3 is CASSVTAGELFF. CDR3 coding DNA: TGTGCCAGCAGCGTAACTGCCGGGGAGCTGTTTTTT.

A single count supports this clone. The chain links TRBV7-9 to TRBJ2-5; 8 bases agree with TRBD1. Germline CDR1 reads SEHNR; CDR2 reads FQNEAQ (reference sequence). The J segment lost 4 bases and the V segment lost 2 bases, leaving 3 bases of the junction unmatched. The CDR3 is made up of 14 amino acids. The CDR3 coding sequence is TGTGCCAGCAGCTTACTACAGGGGGGAGAGACCCAGTACTTC. Its protein is CASSLLQGGETQYF.

Of note for this clone: One junction end disagrees with the germline gene, perhaps due to a read error. The V and J genes are TRBV5-1 and TRBJ2-1; no definite D call. Germline CDR1 is SGHRS and CDR2 is YFSETQ. CDR3 length: 11 amino acids. This CDR3 reads CASSLGPSLIF. The CDR3 region has the DNA TGCGCCAGCAGCTTGGGGCCTTCTTTGATCTTC. The full variable domain, rest sourced from reference TRBV5-1 and TRBJ2-1, is KAGVTQTPRYLIKTRGQQVTLSCSPISGHRSVSWYQQTPGQGLQFLFEYFSETQRNKGNFPGRFSGRQFSNSRSEMNVSTLELGDSALYLCASSLGPSLIFGPGTRLTVL.

The rearrangement joins TRBV18 to TRBJ1-2; no clear D. The germline V gene encodes CDR1 KGHSH and CDR2 LQKENI. The CDR3 is made up of 19 amino acids. The V end was cut by 0 bases, the J end by 2 bases, with 22 bases between. CDR3 in DNA: TGTGCCAGCTCACCACCTCTCCCCTCCCGGAGCCGCGGGAACTATGGCTACACCTTC. Translation: CASSPPLPSRSRGNYGYTF.

This clone was detected only a few times. The chain employs TRBV5-1 and TRBJ1-1; D is unclear. V was trimmed by 4 bases and J by 0 bases, leaving 13 bases between them. This CDR3 region has 15 residues. Germline lookup yields CDR1 SGHRS and CDR2 YFSETQ. DNA of the CDR3: TGCGCCAGCAGCCAACGAGAGTTCATGAACACTGAAGCTTTCTTT. Translated: CASSQREFMNTEAFF.

The V gene is TRBV5-1, the J gene TRBJ2-2; 10 nucleotides match TRBD2. J gave up 3 bases and V 4 bases, and 3 bases lay outside the gene matches. Germline-derived CDR1 and CDR2 are SGHRS and YFSETQ. This CDR3 is built from 15 residues. CDR3 loop: CASSALAGDTGELFF. CDR3 sequence (DNA): TGCGCCAGCAGCGCGCTAGCGGGAGACACCGGGGAGCTGTTTTTT.

This chain connects TRBV5-1 to TRBJ2-3; 7 nucleotides agree with TRBD2. The CDR3 has 16 amino acids. Germline V gene lookup returns CDR1 SGHRS and CDR2 YFSETQ. After removal of 2 bases from V and 1 base from J, the junction contained 7 bases not matched to a gene. The CDR3 is CASSFRGSAGTDTQYF. As DNA, the CDR3 is TGCGCCAGCAGCTTCCGCGGGAGCGCGGGCACAGATACGCAGTATTTT.

The chain uses TRBV27 and TRBJ1-6; maybe TRBD1 (6 bases). V lost 4 bases and J 9 bases, leaving 16 bases between the germline ends. The CDR3 sequence is 15 residues long. The germline V gene has CDR1 MNHEY and CDR2 SMNVEV (reference sequence). The CDR3 DNA reads TGTGCCAGCAGTTCAAAAGGGGGGGCTGTTTCACCCCTCCACTTT. It specifies CASSSKGGAVSPLHF.

The chain employs TRBV13 and TRBJ1-3; the match to TRBD1 covers 7 bases. This CDR3 region has 16 residues. V trimming: 5 bases; J trimming: 2 bases; junction bases outside the gene matches: 9. Germline CDR1 PRHDT, CDR2 FYEKMQ (reference sequence). CDR3 amino acids: CASSPDDRAAGNTIYF. In nucleotides, the CDR3 is TGTGCCAGCAGCCCTGACGACAGGGCGGCTGGAAACACCATATATTTT.

J is TRBJ2-5 and V is TRBV6-5; 10 positions agree with TRBD2. Germline loops: CDR1 MNHEY, CDR2 SVGAGI. V trimming: 8 bases; J trimming: 3 bases; junction bases outside the gene matches: 9. The CDR3 extends over 15 amino acids. CDR3 in amino acids: CASVRSGREEETQYF. CDR3 in DNA: TGTGCCAGCGTACGGAGCGGGAGGGAAGAAGAGACCCAGTACTTC.

The V call is TRBV4-1, the J call TRBJ2-7; D may be TRBD1 (7 bases). CDR1 MGHRA and CDR2 YSYEKL come from the germline V gene. The CDR3 covers 12 residues. V lost 3 bases, J lost 7 bases, and 10 bases lay in between. The CDR3 sequence is CASSHAGGEQYF. The CDR3, as DNA: TGCGCCAGCAGCCACGCAGGGGGGGAGCAGTACTTC.

This chain joins TRBV6-2 or TRBV6-3 and TRBJ2-1; 9 bases agree with TRBD1. This CDR3 is 18 amino acids long. V trimming: 1 base; J trimming: 15 bases; junction bases outside the gene matches: 22. Per germline, CDR1 MNHEY and CDR2 SVGEGT. CDR3 loop: CASSYLGPGQGKVNTLFF. For the CDR3, the DNA is TGTGCCAGCAGTTACTTAGGTCCGGGACAGGGTAAAGTTAATACCCTGTTCTTC.

The CDR3, as DNA: TGTGCCAGCAGCAGAGGGACTAGCGGGAGCTACGAGCAGTACTTC. It translates to CASSRGTSGSYEQYF. The genes are TRBV14 and TRBJ2-7, with 14 bases identical to TRBD2. The CDR3 is 15 amino acids. Trimming took 5 bases from V and 3 from J; bases not matched to a gene: 3. Germline lookup yields CDR1 SGHDN and CDR2 FVKESK.

This sequence joins TRBV14 and TRBJ2-1, with 8 nucleotides matching TRBD1. Germline CDR1 and CDR2: SGHDN and FVKESK. V lost 2 bases to trimming and J lost 0 bases; unmatched junction nucleotides: 3. The CDR3 is 16 amino acids. This CDR3 reads CASSQRTGSSYNEQFF. CDR3 sequence (DNA): TGTGCCAGCAGCCAACGGACAGGGAGCTCCTACAATGAGCAGTTCTTC.

The rearrangement links TRBV7-2 to TRBJ2-5; the match to TRBD2 covers 14 bases. Germline V gene data show CDR1 as SGHTA and CDR2 as FQGNSA. The CDR3 is 17 amino acids. V trimming: 5 bases; J trimming: 5 bases; junction bases outside the gene matches: 10. The CDR3 protein is CASSLPRLAGGGETQYF. The CDR3 DNA follows: TGTGCCAGCAGCCTCCCTAGACTAGCGGGAGGGGGGGAGACCCAGTACTTC. Full variable domain (rest looked up from reference TRBV7-2 and TRBJ2-5): GAGVSQSPSNKVTEKGKDVELRCDPISGHTALYWYRQSLGQGLEFLIYFQGNSAPDKSGLPSDRFSAERTGGSVSTLTIQRTQQEDSAVYLCASSLPRLAGGGETQYFGPGTRLLVL.